Reported below is one TCR beta chain. The data originate from a study of blood T cell repertoires in COVID-19. Across the whole study: Samples taken during acute and convalescent COVID-19 were collected in the United States, Italy and Spain. PBMCs, B-cell-depleted T cells, or T cells provided the cDNA or gDNA that made up the material.

Method: immunoSEQ multiplex PCR; TCRdb's copy keeps in-frame clones and lacks some. The sample yields approximately 180,000 clones, 87% seen once. Trimming stripped 7 bases from V and 11 bases from J, with 20 bases between. This CDR3 spans 13 amino acids. Germline CDR1 and CDR2: LNHDA and SQIVND (reference sequence). The specimen was peripheral blood. This chain joins TRBV19 and TRBJ1-1; possibly TRBD1 for D (6 bases). The TCR sequence derives from a man aged 55 to 70 with active or convalescent COVID-19. For the CDR3, the DNA is TGTGCCAGTAAGTTCTCAGGGGCGGGAGAGGCTTTCTTT. Translation gives CASKFSGAGEAFF.